This record covers a single T cell receptor beta chain. Its antigen is currently unknown. This sample includes further DNA sequences coding for the same CDR3. The entry originates in a study of regulatory and conventional T cells in RAG deficiency. General study points: Other subsets showed roughly 9.9-fold reductions, but Treg unique TCR beta sequences fell about 92-fold in these patients. RAG-deficient patients showed markedly lower Shannon entropy and higher Simpson indices than control T-cell subsets. Shorter CDR3s in all patient subsets; >90% Treg-Tconv overlap in Omenn.

Here immunoSEQ multiplex PCR was the method, and the copy in TCRdb shows in-frame clones only, minus some. The sample gives around 20,000 clones, 95% to 96% of which show up once; over 1% is in the top ten. V lost 7 bases and J 2 bases, leaving 20 bases between the germline ends. Germline lookup yields CDR1 LNHDA and CDR2 SQIVND (reference sequence). CDR3 length: 16 amino acids. Genomic DNA came from blood conventional CD4+ T cells gated CD25-low CD127-high. The same sample was also studied in work on regulatory T cells. That paper states: Amplification used 52 TRBV primers and 13 TRBJ primers. Regulatory T cells showed the strongest V-J pair restriction and V/J gene skewing among patient repertoires.

The sequenced material came from CD25- CD4+ T cells sorted from blood. This TCR derives from a human donor in good health. This chain joins TRBV19 and TRBJ1-1; D remains unclear. The CDR3, as DNA: TGTGCCAGTACCTCCGAGGGCTGGTATACAAACACTGAAGCTTTCTTT. Translation gives CASTSEGWYTNTEAFF.